This T cell receptor (beta chain) was sequenced during a study of T cell responses to AZD1222 COVID-19 vaccine. TCRdb keeps only in-frame clones here, not all; method: immunoSEQ multiplex PCR. Here the sample spans approximately 190,000 clones, approximately 90% being singletons. Trimming removed 8 bases from V and 7 bases from J; junction bases left unmatched: 10. CDR1 and CDR2 (germline): SEHNR, FQNEAQ (reference sequence). This CDR3 has 14 residues. This clone was seen a single time. The sequences come from peripheral blood, collected on day 0 of AZD1222 vaccination. The origin of this receptor is an adult in good health. The chain couples TRBV7-9 to TRBJ2-1, with 8 bases that match TRBD2. CDR3 DNA sequence: TGTGCCAGCGCCACTTTGCGGGGGGCTAATGAGCAGTTCTTC. Protein sequence: CASATLRGANEQFF.